This paragraph reports one T cell receptor (beta chain). The sample originates from a study of blood T cell repertoires in COVID-19. Study as a whole: Samples came from the United States, Italy and Spain, spanning acute and convalescent COVID-19. PBMCs, B-cell-depleted T cells, or T cells provided the cDNA or gDNA that made up the material.

The length of the CDR3 is 15 residues. With V trimmed by 5 bases and J by 4 bases, 7 bases remained unmatched. The germline CDR1 and CDR2 sequences are WSHSY and SAAADI. Study processing details: The authors estimated nucleated cell counts from reference gene primer amplification. Assay: immunoSEQ multiplex PCR; the TCRdb copy retains only in-frame clones and omits some. V and J calls and clone size are given by that table; D and trimming were obtained from the DNA. This sample has a few hundred thousand clones, with about nine tenths found just once. Specimen: peripheral blood. The TCR originated in a man in his fifties with acute or convalescent COVID-19. The V call is TRBV10-2, the J call TRBJ1-5, with 8 bases fitting TRBD1. The DNA for the CDR3 is TGCGCCAGCAGTACCGGACAGGGATGGAATCAGCCCCAGCATTTT. It codes for CASSTGQGWNQPQHF.